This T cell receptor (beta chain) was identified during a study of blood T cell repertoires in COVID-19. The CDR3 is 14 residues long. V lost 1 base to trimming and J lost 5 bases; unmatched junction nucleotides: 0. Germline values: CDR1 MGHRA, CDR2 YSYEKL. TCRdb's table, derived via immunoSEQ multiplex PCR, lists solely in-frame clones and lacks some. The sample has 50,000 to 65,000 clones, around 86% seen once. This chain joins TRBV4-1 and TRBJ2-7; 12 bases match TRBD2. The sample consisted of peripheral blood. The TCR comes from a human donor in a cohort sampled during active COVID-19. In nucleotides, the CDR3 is TGCGCCAGCAGCCAAGGACTAGCGGGAGACGAGCAGTACTTC. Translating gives CASSQGLAGDEQYF.